This T cell receptor beta chain derives from a study of regulatory T cells in long-lasting Graves disease. Whole-study results and caveats: Accuracy was possibly reduced by small sample size.

Time point denoted: persistent/refractory GD, antithyroid drugs over 5 years with positive TRAb. RNA extracted from PBMCs served as the sequencing template. An endocrinology department in Xi'an, China, supplied the patients. Roughly 8.2-milliliter peripheral blood samples went into EDTA tubes. Building the TCR beta libraries relied on iRepertoire HTBI primers, and CDR3 regions underwent Arm-PCR. TCRdb ran MiXCR on the multiplex PCR reads and lists one entry per CDR3 protein. The sample records around 340,000 distinct CDR3 sequences, around 20% being singletons. This clonotype was picked up many times. Antigen unknown. Sample: peripheral blood mononuclear cells (PBMCs), taken when the disease was refractory, from a patient treated with antithyroid drugs. The clonotype comes from a female donor with Graves disease.

The CDR3 bases are TGTGCCAGCCATGGGACAGGGGCTAGCGGGGAGCTGTTTTTT. Translated: CASHGTGASGELFF. The chain employs TRBV12-3 or TRBV12-4 and TRBJ2-2; 10 bases match TRBD1. V lost 8 bases, J lost 7 bases, and 7 bases stayed unmatched. The CDR3 is 14 residues long.